This T cell receptor (beta chain) was documented in a study of resident and recirculating memory T cells in vitiligo. V was cut by 0 bases and J by 6 bases, with 15 bases left in between. Per germline, CDR1 WNHNN and CDR2 SYGVQD (reference sequence). This CDR3 is built from 16 residues. Notes on the study in general: Clonality differed among vitiligo lesions, with no unique dominant clone.

This table comes from immunoSEQ multiplex PCR, and its TCRdb copy is limited to in-frame clones, with some not included. The repertoire consists of tens of thousands of clones, with just over 90% occurring once and the leading ten covering over 4.5%. Notes on this clone: Its antigen remains unidentified.

Specimen: blood. This chain links TRBV10-1 with TRBJ1-5; tentatively, D is TRBD1 (6 bases). This TCR derives from a male donor with vitiligo. CDR3 DNA: TGCGCCAGCAGTGAGTCGTGCCAGGGGTGTTGTCAGCCCCAGCATTTT. Translation gives CASSESCQGCCQPQHF.